The 28 T cell receptor beta chains in this list originate from one sample, sequenced in a study of cytomegalovirus exposure and HLA in healthy donors (TCRdb year 2017). Library construction relied on the immunoSEQ multiplex PCR assay. For the multiplex PCR, a mixture combining 60 forward primers for TCR Vbeta segments and 13 reverse primers for TCR Jbeta segments was used. TCRdb's version of the immuneACCESS table is confined to in-frame rearrangements and falls short of the full clone set. An unresolved V gene accounts for under half of the shortfall where checked; the remainder is of unknown origin. The sample table holds 140,000 or so clones, of which 70% to 90% were seen once. The leading ten clones occupy 3.5% to 4.5% of the sample. The sample was PBMCs. The origin of the receptors is a woman in her thirties or forties in good health and CMV-seropositive.

The V call is TRBV9, the J call TRBJ2-3; the match to TRBD1 covers 11 bases. The germline gives CDR1 SGDLS, CDR2 YYNGEE. Trimming took 5 bases from V and 5 from J; bases not matched to a gene: 10. The CDR3 has 16 residues. CDR3 region: CASSSPGQGAKDTQYF. The CDR3 coding sequence is TGTGCCAGCAGTTCCCCAGGACAGGGGGCGAAAGATACGCAGTATTTT.

This clone was counted once. The chain recombines TRBV6-5 with TRBJ1-3; D is unresolved. This CDR3 is built from 16 residues. The germline CDR1 and CDR2 sequences are MNHEY and SVGAGI. V was pared by 0 bases and J by 4 bases, with 13 bases between. Here the CDR3 reads CASSYSFPAGGNTIYF. CDR3 bases: TGTGCCAGCAGTTACTCATTTCCCGCGGGGGGAAACACCATATATTTT.

V gene TRBV28 combines with J gene TRBJ2-3; D unresolved. The V gene lost 5 bases and the J gene lost 7 bases, with 10 bases spanning the gap. This CDR3 is built from 12 residues. Germline V gene data show CDR1 as MDHEN and CDR2 as SYDVKM. The CDR3 DNA reads as TGTGCCAGCAGTCCGCTAGTGAATACGCAGTATTTT. Translating gives CASSPLVNTQYF.

This clone was observed a handful of times. This chain connects TRBV4-1 to TRBJ2-7, with 7 bases lining up with TRBD1. Trimming at V came to 4 bases and at J to 3 bases, leaving 9 bases not matched to a gene. This CDR3 region has 15 residues. Germline assignment: CDR1 MGHRA and CDR2 YSYEKL. CDR3 DNA: TGCGCCAGCAGCCTCGGGACAGCGCAGCTCTACGAGCAGTACTTC. It encodes CASSLGTAQLYEQYF.

V is TRBV28 and J is TRBJ1-4; D remains ambiguous. The V gene's germline CDR1 is MDHEN and CDR2 SYDVKM. Trimming took 5 bases from V and 4 from J, leaving 20 bases between them. The length of the CDR3 is 17 residues. CDR3 sequence reads: CASSEVAVSGLNEKLFF. The CDR3, as DNA: TGTGCCAGCAGTGAAGTGGCAGTTTCTGGCCTTAATGAAAAACTGTTTTTT.

This clone was observed at least ten times. V gene TRBV5-1 combines with J gene TRBJ1-1, with unresolved D. CDR1 SGHRS and CDR2 YFSETQ come from the germline V gene. V lost 0 bases to trimming and J lost 5 bases, with 8 bases between them. The CDR3 sequence is 13 residues long. CDR3 sequence reads: CASSLGSTTEAFF. The CDR3 region has the DNA TGCGCCAGCAGCTTGGGTAGTACGACTGAAGCTTTCTTT.

This clone was observed a few times. V usage is TRBV19 and J usage is TRBJ2-3, with TRBD1 matching 8 bases. V lost 7 bases and J lost 1; bases outside the gene matches: 7. The germline V gene has CDR1 LNHDA and CDR2 SQIVND (reference sequence). This CDR3 is built from 15 residues. CDR3 nucleotides: TGTGCCAGTAAGGACAGGGTTGGGGGCACAGATACGCAGTATTTT. It encodes CASKDRVGGTDTQYF.

The chain joins TRBV2 to TRBJ1-5, with 9 bases aligning to TRBD1. This CDR3 has 14 residues. V was clipped by 6 bases and J by 6 bases; unmatched bases: 6. Germline V gives CDR1 SNHLY, CDR2 FYNNEI. The CDR3 loop reads CASSYRGLGQPQHF. The CDR3 DNA sequence: TGTGCCAGCAGCTACAGGGGGCTCGGTCAGCCCCAGCATTTT.

J is TRBJ1-1 and V is TRBV27; D may be TRBD1 (5 bases). Trimming removed 2 bases at V and 6 bases at J, with 13 bases between. Germline assignment: CDR1 MNHEY and CDR2 SMNVEV (reference sequence). The CDR3 covers 14 residues. In DNA, the CDR3 is TGTGCCAGCAGTTTAAAGCTCAAAGGGGCTGAAGCTTTCTTT. Encoded protein: CASSLKLKGAEAFF.

This clone has a single count. This sequence joins TRBV11-2 and TRBJ2-5, with D tentatively TRBD2 (6 bases). The CDR3 extends over 12 amino acids. In germline, CDR1 is SGHAT, CDR2 FQNNGV. V shed 4 bases and J shed 9 bases, with 12 bases lying between them. The CDR3 DNA follows: TGTGCCAGCAGCTATACCTCGGGGGCCCAGTACTTC. The encoded protein is CASSYTSGAQYF.

The chain couples TRBV13 to TRBJ2-1; TRBD1 aligns across 7 bases. V gave up 2 bases and J gave up 4 bases; unmatched junction bases: 8. CDR1 is PRHDT, CDR2 FYEKMQ, per germline (reference sequence). The CDR3 extends over 16 amino acids. Written as DNA, the CDR3 is TGTGCCAGCAGCTTATCCCGGACAGGTCCTTACAATGAGCAGTTCTTC. Its protein is CASSLSRTGPYNEQFF.

This chain links TRBV6-1 with TRBJ2-5, with 7 bases aligning to TRBD2. Germline loops: CDR1 MNHNS, CDR2 SASEGT. This CDR3 comprises 14 residues. J was trimmed by 3 bases and V by 9 bases; bases with no gene match: 10. CDR3 protein: CASQRGAGKETQYF. In DNA, the CDR3 is TGTGCCAGTCAACGAGGAGCGGGGAAAGAGACCCAGTACTTC.

The chain's CDR3 is CASKKGSESTDTQYF. The DNA for the CDR3 is TGCGCCAGCAAAAAGGGTAGCGAGAGCACAGATACGCAGTATTTT. The V gene is TRBV5-1, the J gene TRBJ2-3; maybe TRBD2 (5 bases). Trimming took 6 bases from V and 0 from J, leaving 14 bases between them. CDR3 size: 15 residues. Germline CDR1 SGHRS, CDR2 YFSETQ.

V usage is TRBV30 and J usage is TRBJ1-1; a possible D gene is TRBD1 (5 bases). V shed 2 bases and J shed 6 bases, with 10 bases lying between them. Per the germline V gene, CDR1 is GTSNPN and CDR2 is SVGIG (reference sequence). CDR3 length: 12 amino acids. CDR3 residues: CAWSTGVPEAFF. In DNA form, the CDR3 reads TGTGCCTGGAGTACGGGGGTTCCTGAAGCTTTCTTT.

The rearrangement joins TRBV15 to TRBJ1-5; D gene uncertain. The CDR3 length is 13 residues. Trimming took off 0 bases at V and 9 bases at J, with 9 bases between the two ends. CDR1 is LNHNV and CDR2 is YYDKDF in the germline V gene (reference sequence). CDR3 protein: CATSRDRVGPQHF. In DNA form, the CDR3 reads TGTGCCACCAGCAGAGACCGGGTAGGGCCCCAGCATTTT.

The chain employs TRBV29-1 and TRBJ2-7; 7 bases map to TRBD1. V shed 6 bases, J shed 0 bases, and the junction held 2 bases outside the gene matches. The length of the CDR3 is 12 residues. The germline V gene has CDR1 SQVTM and CDR2 ANQGSEA. The CDR3 sequence: CSVGDSSYEQYF. The CDR3 DNA sequence: TGCAGCGTAGGGGACAGCTCCTACGAGCAGTACTTC.

The gene calls are TRBV7-9 and TRBJ1-2; 9 bases are a match to TRBD1. CDR1 is SEHNR, CDR2 FQNEAQ, per germline (reference sequence). The length of the CDR3 is 14 residues. The trim removed 5 bases at V and 4 bases at J, leaving 5 bases unmatched. The CDR3 sequence is CASSPEDRGYGYTF. In DNA form, the CDR3 reads TGTGCCAGCAGCCCAGAGGACAGGGGCTATGGCTACACCTTC.

The chain uses TRBV28 and TRBJ1-6, with 10 positions matching TRBD1. Unmatched junction bases numbered 8, after V lost 6 bases and J lost 9 bases. The CDR3 sequence is 15 residues long. CDR1 is MDHEN and CDR2 is SYDVKM in the germline V gene. CDR3 in amino acids: CASRKDRQGASPLHF. CDR3 DNA sequence: TGTGCCAGCAGGAAGGATAGACAGGGGGCTTCACCCCTCCACTTT. Based on the CDR3 plus reference TRBV28 and TRBJ1-6, the full variable domain is DVKVTQSSRYLVKRTGEKVFLECVQDMDHENMFWYRQDPGLGLRLIYFSYDVKMKEKGDIPEGYSVSREKKERFSLILESASTNQTSMYLCASRKDRQGASPLHFGNGTRLTVT.

This sequence joins TRBV19 and TRBJ1-1; D gene ambiguous. Looked up from germline, CDR1 is LNHDA and CDR2 is SQIVND (reference sequence). This CDR3 has 14 amino acids. V lost 3 bases to trimming and J lost 0 bases, with 8 bases between them. The chain's CDR3 is CASSIPVLNTEAFF. DNA for the CDR3: TGTGCCAGTAGTATCCCCGTGTTGAACACTGAAGCTTTCTTT.

The genes are TRBV7-2 and TRBJ2-7, with D unclear. This CDR3 comprises 13 residues. V was shortened by 4 bases and J by 0 bases, with 7 bases between the two germline ends. The germline V gene has CDR1 SGHTA and CDR2 FQGNSA. The CDR3 spells CASSSEVSYEQYF. The DNA for the CDR3 is TGTGCCAGCAGCTCAGAGGTCTCCTACGAGCAGTACTTC. Filled out from reference TRBV7-2 and TRBJ2-7, the complete variable domain reads GAGVSQSPSNKVTEKGKDVELRCDPISGHTALYWYRQSLGQGLEFLIYFQGNSAPDKSGLPSDRFSAERTGGSVSTLTIQRTQQEDSAVYLCASSSEVSYEQYFGPGTRLTVT.

This clone was observed a few times. The V call is TRBV19, the J call TRBJ1-6; D is unclear. Trimming left V 3 bases short and J 6 bases short, with 6 bases between. Looked up from germline, CDR1 is LNHDA and CDR2 is SQIVND (reference sequence). The CDR3 has 13 amino acids. The CDR3 bases are TGTGCCAGTAGTATGGAGGGTAATTCACCCCTCCACTTT. Translating it yields CASSMEGNSPLHF.

This clone was counted once. The V gene is TRBV6-5, the J gene TRBJ2-1, with TRBD1 matching over 7 bases. J was trimmed by 8 bases and V by 3 bases; bases with no gene match: 1. Germline CDR1 reads MNHEY; CDR2 reads SVGAGI. The length of the CDR3 is 12 residues. This chain's CDR3 is CASSYTGDEQFF. The CDR3 DNA follows: TGTGCCAGCAGTTATACAGGGGATGAGCAGTTCTTC.

The chain joins TRBV6-5 to TRBJ1-6, with TRBD1 matching 9 bases. CDR3 length equals 15 residues. The germline V gene has CDR1 MNHEY and CDR2 SVGAGI. The trim removed 5 bases at V and 10 bases at J, leaving 9 bases unmatched. In nucleotides, the CDR3 is TGTGCCAGCAGTCCATTGGACAGGGGCGCCTCACCCCTCCACTTT. This encodes CASSPLDRGASPLHF.

CDR3 coding DNA: TGCGCCAGCAGCTTGCGTACGGTGACCGGGAAGAGGAACGAGCAGTACTTC. Translation: CASSLRTVTGKRNEQYF. This chain connects TRBV5-1 to TRBJ2-7, with a tentative D call TRBD2 (5 bases). The length of the CDR3 is 17 residues. The ends were cut back, 1 base at V and 5 bases at J, with 22 bases in the middle. Germline CDR1 and CDR2: SGHRS and YFSETQ.

This chain links TRBV2 with TRBJ2-2; 11 nucleotides align to TRBD2. The CDR3 has 15 amino acids. J lost 5 bases, V lost 7 bases, and 6 bases had no gene match. In germline, CDR1 is SNHLY, CDR2 FYNNEI. CDR3 sequence: CASKGLAGGTGELFF. In DNA, the CDR3 is TGTGCCAGCAAAGGCCTAGCGGGGGGAACCGGGGAGCTGTTTTTT.

The V and J genes are TRBV7-2 and TRBJ2-1, with 9 nucleotides matching TRBD2. This CDR3 has 15 residues. V dropped 6 bases and J dropped 6; count of bases not matched to a gene: 9. Germline CDR1 and CDR2: SGHTA and FQGNSA. CDR3 residues: CASRGGGRATNEQFF. In DNA, the CDR3 is TGTGCCAGCAGGGGGGGCGGGAGGGCAACCAATGAGCAGTTCTTC.

J is TRBJ2-7 and V is TRBV30; the match to TRBD2 covers 7 bases. Germline assignment: CDR1 GTSNPN and CDR2 SVGIG (reference sequence). V lost 0 bases, J lost 2 bases, and 4 bases stayed unmatched. The CDR3 length is 14 residues. CDR3: CAWSVQAGAYEQYF. CDR3 nucleotides: TGTGCCTGGAGTGTACAGGCGGGGGCCTACGAGCAGTACTTC.

The chain uses TRBV18 and TRBJ2-3, with 7 bases matching TRBD2. Germline lookup yields CDR1 KGHSH and CDR2 LQKENI. Trimming cost V 3 bases and J 2 bases; bases outside gene matches: 5. The CDR3 contains 15 residues. This CDR3 reads CASSPTGGVTDTQYF. The CDR3 region has the DNA TGTGCCAGCTCACCGACGGGGGGAGTCACAGATACGCAGTATTTT.